This TCR beta chain comes out of a study of OX40 agonist ivuxolimab in advanced cancers. Study details: Past anti-PD-1, anti-PD-L1 or anti-CTLA-4 therapy was accepted, and 35% to 45% had received some. Study-level points and caveats: CD4+ and CD8+ blood T cells expanded clonally by week 6 at 0.1 to 3.0 mg/kg.

No patient had autoimmune disease or received systemic immunosuppression. With respect to this clone: Its antigen is unidentified.

Using immunoSEQ multiplex PCR, the repertoire was profiled, and TCRdb retains in-frame clones only, with some absent. The sample contains 70,000 to 90,000 clones, 90% of which appear only once. This CDR3 is built from 14 residues. Trimming cost V 2 bases and J 1 base, with 10 bases left between them. CDR1 is SGHRS, CDR2 YFSETQ, per germline. The origin of this receptor is an adult with an advanced solid tumor such as melanoma, head and neck, liver or kidney cancer. The chain combines TRBV5-1 with TRBJ2-7; D might be TRBD2 (5 bases). This material consisted of CD4+ or CD8+ T cells sorted from blood, taken in a trial of the OX40 agonist ivuxolimab. CDR3 nucleotide sequence: TGCGCCAGCAGCTTCTCTGAGGGTTCCTACGAGCAGTACTTC. It codes for CASSFSEGSYEQYF.